What follows are 22 T cell receptor beta chains derived from one specimen sequenced in a study of T cells in Graves' hyperthyroidism and ophthalmopathy. It was RNA transcripts that yielded the amplified TCR beta CDR3 regions. First-round RT-PCR with HTBI primers amplified the TCR CDR3 region. TCRdb re-called the multiplex PCR reads with MiXCR, one entry per CDR3 protein. The table shows around 300,000 distinct CDR3 sequences, with roughly 13% occurring only once. Sequencing was carried out using blood. These receptors all come from a woman aged 40 to 55 with Graves' ophthalmopathy.

The chain has TRBV25-1 and TRBJ2-1; D not resolved. The V and J ends lost 3 bases and 8 bases respectively, with 11 bases between them. CDR1 is MGHDK, CDR2 SYGVNS, per germline. The CDR3 loop spans 13 amino acids. The CDR3 DNA is TGTGCCAGCAGTGACTGGGTCTTGGATGAGCAGTTCTTC. It specifies CASSDWVLDEQFF.

In its sample, this clonotype was seen a few times. The rearrangement uses TRBV3-1 and TRBJ1-6; weak D call: TRBD1 (5 bases). The germline V and J ends were trimmed by 0 bases and 5 bases, with 5 bases remaining between them. The germline CDR1 and CDR2 sequences are LGHDT and YNNKEL (reference sequence). The CDR3 is 14 amino acids. This CDR3 is CASSQEGHNSPLHF. CDR3 DNA: TGTGCCAGCAGCCAAGAGGGACATAATTCACCCCTCCACTTT.

The chain joins TRBV6-1 to TRBJ1-2; D uncertain. Germline CDR1 is MNHNS and CDR2 is SASEGT. V was shortened by 7 bases and J by 7 bases, with 13 bases between the two germline ends. This CDR3 region has 12 residues. CDR3 loop: CASTVGLIGYTF. For the CDR3, the DNA is TGTGCCAGCACGGTAGGGTTGATTGGCTACACCTTC.

This clonotype appeared many times. The chain uses TRBV28 and TRBJ2-7, with D perhaps given as TRBD1 or TRBD2 (5 bases each). The CDR3 is made up of 14 amino acids. Looked up from germline, CDR1 is MDHEN and CDR2 is SYDVKM. The V end lost 5 bases, the J end lost 9 bases, and 20 bases lay between the germline ends. CDR3 protein: CASSAPGPSSVQYF. DNA for the CDR3: TGTGCCAGCAGTGCTCCGGGGCCCAGTTCGGTGCAGTACTTC.

This clonotype came up many times. This rearrangement joins TRBV28 to TRBJ1-6, with 10 bases matching TRBD1. V was clipped by 0 bases and J by 4 bases; unmatched bases: 3. The CDR3 consists of 17 residues. Germline-derived CDR1 and CDR2 are MDHEN and SYDVKM. The CDR3 DNA sequence: TGTGCCAGCAGTTTATGGACAGGGGGCGGATATAATTCACCCCTCCACTTT. Translated, it gives CASSLWTGGGYNSPLHF. The variable domain in full, completed from reference TRBV28 and TRBJ1-6, reads DVKVTQSSRYLVKRTGEKVFLECVQDMDHENMFWYRQDPGLGLRLIYFSYDVKMKEKGDIPEGYSVSREKKERFSLILESASTNQTSMYLCASSLWTGGGYNSPLHFGNGTRLTVT.

The chain links TRBV12-3 or TRBV12-4 to TRBJ2-1; possible D gene TRBD2, 6 bases. The V and J ends lost 5 bases and 8 bases respectively, with 10 bases between them. There are 12 residues in the CDR3. CDR3 region: CASSPRGYEQFF. In nucleotides, the CDR3 is TGTGCCAGCAGTCCCCGGGGGTATGAGCAGTTCTTC.

To note about this clonotype: A much larger clone sits a single nucleotide away, making a read error possible. The J gene is TRBJ2-5, the V gene TRBV20-1, with no clear D. The CDR3 sequence is 12 residues long. The ends were cut back, 4 bases at V and 2 bases at J, with 8 bases in the middle. Germline loops: CDR1 DFQATT, CDR2 SNEGSKA (reference sequence). The CDR3 region is CSANPHQETQYF. The CDR3 DNA reads as TGCAGTGCTAATCCCCATCAAGAGACCCAGTACTTC.

The chain couples TRBV5-1 to TRBJ2-2, with D tentatively TRBD2 (6 bases). Between the trimmed V and J ends, which lost 4 bases and 6 bases, there was a span of 16 bases. CDR1 and CDR2 from the germline V gene are SGHRS and YFSETQ. The CDR3 contains 15 residues. CDR3 in DNA: TGCGCCAGCAGCCCAACGCCTACTAGCTCCGGGGAGCTGTTTTTT. This gives the protein CASSPTPTSSGELFF.

The chain is built from TRBV18 and TRBJ2-2; D may match TRBD1 or TRBD2 (5 bases each). This CDR3 spans 15 amino acids. Trimming took 2 bases from V and 2 from J, leaving 9 bases between them. Germline V gene sequence: CDR1 KGHSH, CDR2 LQKENI. The CDR3 spells CASSPGTQNTGELFF. CDR3 bases: TGTGCCAGCTCACCAGGGACCCAAAACACCGGGGAGCTGTTTTTT.

In this sample, this clonotype turned up many times. The gene calls are TRBV28 and TRBJ2-1, with D uncertain. V was shortened by 5 bases and J by 9 bases, with 17 bases between the two germline ends. This CDR3 comprises 14 residues. CDR1 MDHEN and CDR2 SYDVKM come from the germline V gene. CDR3 loop: CASSIPNSMSEQFF. In nucleotides, the CDR3 is TGTGCCAGCAGTATTCCCAACTCAATGAGTGAGCAGTTCTTC.

This clonotype was found many times. The J gene is TRBJ2-3, the V gene TRBV28, with TRBD2 as a possible D gene (5 bases). The CDR3 spans 18 residues. CDR1 is MDHEN, CDR2 SYDVKM, per germline. V was clipped by 6 bases and J by 0 bases, with 22 bases between them. The CDR3 loop reads CASRPHLFVDLSTDTQYF. The CDR3 DNA is TGTGCCAGCAGACCTCACCTTTTCGTGGACTTAAGCACAGATACGCAGTATTTT.

This clonotype showed up many times. This chain links TRBV12-3 or TRBV12-4 with TRBJ2-7; perhaps TRBD1 as D (6 bases). The CDR3 is made up of 14 amino acids. The V and J ends lost 5 bases and 0 bases respectively, with 11 bases between them. CDR3 nucleotide sequence: TGTGCCAGCAGTCGCAACAGGGCCTCCTACGAGCAGTACTTC. Translation: CASSRNRASYEQYF.

This clonotype was observed many times. The chain links TRBV12-3 or TRBV12-4 to TRBJ1-1; D is uncertain. V gave up 4 bases and J gave up 4 bases, with 7 bases separating them. CDR3 length: 12 amino acids. The CDR3 DNA reads TGTGCCAGCAGTTGGCAGGTCACTGAAGCTTTCTTT. Encoded protein: CASSWQVTEAFF.

This clonotype appeared a few times. CDR3 coding DNA: TGTGCCAGCAGCTTGGCCAGCAGGGAGGGGTATGGCTACACCTTC. Encoded protein: CASSLASREGYGYTF. The V gene is TRBV5-4, the J gene TRBJ1-2; D perhaps matches TRBD1 (5 bases). V was pared by 0 bases and J by 5 bases, with 14 bases between. The CDR3 length is 15 residues. Looked up from germline, CDR1 is SGHNT and CDR2 is YYREEE (reference sequence).

The genes are TRBV7-6 and TRBJ2-1, with TRBD2 identical over 15 bases. The CDR3 extends over 16 amino acids. Germline V gene lookup returns CDR1 SGHVS and CDR2 FNYEAQ. V dropped 5 bases and J dropped 5; count of bases not matched to a gene: 4. Here the CDR3 DNA reads TGTGCCAGCAGCAGGACTAGCGGGAGGGCCCACAATGAGCAGTTCTTC. It translates to CASSRTSGRAHNEQFF.

This clonotype occurred many times. The chain uses TRBV12-5 and TRBJ2-2, with unresolved D. The CDR3 loop spans 15 amino acids. Trimming removed 7 bases from V and 0 bases from J, with 12 bases in between. CDR1 and CDR2 (germline): LGHNT, FRNRAP. The CDR3 loop is CASAGSASNTGELFF. In DNA form, the CDR3 reads TGTGCTAGTGCTGGAAGCGCCTCGAACACCGGGGAGCTGTTTTTT.

This clonotype showed up many times. The rearrangement uses TRBV7-2 and TRBJ1-2; no clear D gene. V gave up 1 base and J gave up 4 bases, with 13 bases separating them. The length of the CDR3 is 15 residues. Germline CDR1 and CDR2: SGHTA and FQGNSA. For the CDR3, the DNA is TGTGCCAGCAGCTTAGGTGCCTCCTCCATCTATGGCTACACCTTC. Translated, it gives CASSLGASSIYGYTF.

This clonotype showed up just a few times. V and J are TRBV19 and TRBJ2-3, with 9 bases lining up with TRBD1. Germline trimming cut 9 bases from V and 5 bases from J; bases unmatched to any gene: 15. Germline lookup yields CDR1 LNHDA and CDR2 SQIVND (reference sequence). The CDR3 totals 16 residues. CDR3 sequence reads: CASNAPGTGSGDTQYF. The CDR3 DNA reads TGTGCCAGCAACGCACCCGGGACAGGGTCCGGAGATACGCAGTATTTT.

This clonotype came up many times. The V and J genes are TRBV20-1 and TRBJ2-7; D unclear. Trimming took 1 base from V and 0 from J, leaving 19 bases between them. The germline V gene encodes CDR1 DFQATT and CDR2 SNEGSKA (reference sequence). This CDR3 has 17 amino acids. CDR3 residues: CSARVWVSRVSSYEQYF. The CDR3 DNA follows: TGCAGTGCTAGAGTATGGGTCTCAAGGGTGTCCTCCTACGAGCAGTACTTC.

This clonotype was observed a handful of times. This sequence joins TRBV11-2 and TRBJ2-5; 8 bases line up with TRBD1. Germline CDR1 reads SGHAT; CDR2 reads FQNNGV. The CDR3 loop spans 16 amino acids. After removal of 3 bases from V and 4 bases from J, the junction contained 10 bases not matched to a gene. The CDR3 region is CASSLGFQGARETQYF. CDR3 in DNA: TGTGCCAGCAGCTTGGGTTTCCAGGGGGCAAGAGAGACCCAGTACTTC.

In its sample, this clonotype was seen many times. This chain connects TRBV12-3 or TRBV12-4 to TRBJ2-5; the match to TRBD2 covers 7 bases. After removal of 2 bases from V and 4 bases from J, the junction contained 7 bases not matched to a gene. This CDR3 is 15 amino acids long. CDR3 in DNA: TGTGCCAGCAGTTTAAGGTGGGAGGGCGGAGAGACCCAGTACTTC. The encoded protein is CASSLRWEGGETQYF.

This clonotype showed up many times. The chain couples TRBV6-1 to TRBJ1-5; D gene ambiguous. This CDR3 spans 13 amino acids. Trimming cost V 6 bases and J 5 bases, with 11 bases left between them. Germline values: CDR1 MNHNS, CDR2 SASEGT. CDR3 residues: CASRYRVDQPQHF. The CDR3 DNA is TGTGCCAGCAGATATCGGGTCGATCAGCCCCAGCATTTT.